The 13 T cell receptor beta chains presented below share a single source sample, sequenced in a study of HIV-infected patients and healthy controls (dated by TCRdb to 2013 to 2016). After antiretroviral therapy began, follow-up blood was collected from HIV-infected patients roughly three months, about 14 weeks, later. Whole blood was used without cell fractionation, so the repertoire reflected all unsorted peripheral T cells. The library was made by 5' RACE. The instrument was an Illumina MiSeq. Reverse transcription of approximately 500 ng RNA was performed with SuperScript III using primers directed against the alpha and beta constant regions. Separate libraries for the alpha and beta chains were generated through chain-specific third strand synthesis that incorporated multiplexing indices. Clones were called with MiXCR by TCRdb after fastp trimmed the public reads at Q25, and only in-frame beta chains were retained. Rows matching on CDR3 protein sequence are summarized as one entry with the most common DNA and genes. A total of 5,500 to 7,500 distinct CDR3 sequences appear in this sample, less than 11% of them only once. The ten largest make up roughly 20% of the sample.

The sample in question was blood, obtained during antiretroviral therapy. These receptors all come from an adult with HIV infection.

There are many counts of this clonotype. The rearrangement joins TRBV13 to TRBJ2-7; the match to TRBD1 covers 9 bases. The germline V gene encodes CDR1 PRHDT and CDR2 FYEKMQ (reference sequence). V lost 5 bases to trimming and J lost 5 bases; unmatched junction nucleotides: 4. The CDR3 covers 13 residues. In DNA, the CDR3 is TGTGCCAGCAGCCGGGACAGGGTTCACGAGCAGTACTTC. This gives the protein CASSRDRVHEQYF. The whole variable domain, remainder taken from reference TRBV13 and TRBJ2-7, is AAGVIQSPRHLIKEKRETATLKCYPIPRHDTVYWYQQGPGQDPQFLISFYEKMQSDKGSIPDRFSAQQFSDYHSELNMSSLELGDSALYFCASSRDRVHEQYFGPGTRLTVT.

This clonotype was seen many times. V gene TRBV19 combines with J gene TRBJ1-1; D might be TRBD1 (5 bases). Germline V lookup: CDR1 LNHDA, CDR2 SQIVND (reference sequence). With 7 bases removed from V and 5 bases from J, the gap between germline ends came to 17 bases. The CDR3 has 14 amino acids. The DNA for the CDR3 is TGTGCCAGTACCATGGCAGGGTGGGGAACTGAAGCTTTCTTT. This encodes CASTMAGWGTEAFF.

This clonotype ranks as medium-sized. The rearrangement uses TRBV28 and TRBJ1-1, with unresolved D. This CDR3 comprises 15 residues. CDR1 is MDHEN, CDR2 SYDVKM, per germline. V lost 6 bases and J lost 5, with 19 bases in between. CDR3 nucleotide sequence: TGTGCCAGCAGACCCCGCTCTGCTCAGCGGACTGAAGCTTTCTTT. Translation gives CASRPRSAQRTEAFF. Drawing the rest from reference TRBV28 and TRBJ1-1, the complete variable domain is DVKVTQSSRYLVKRTGEKVFLECVQDMDHENMFWYRQDPGLGLRLIYFSYDVKMKEKGDIPEGYSVSREKKERFSLILESASTNQTSMYLCASRPRSAQRTEAFFGQGTRLTVV.

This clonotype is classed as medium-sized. CDR3 DNA: TGTGCCAGCAGCCCCCGGACAGGGGGCGGCTCCGGGACCCAGTACTTC. Protein product: CASSPRTGGGSGTQYF. This sequence joins TRBV11-2 and TRBJ2-5; 11 bases are shared with TRBD1. Germline loops: CDR1 SGHAT, CDR2 FQNNGV. The CDR3 is 16 residues long. Germline trimming cut 5 bases from V and 7 bases from J; bases unmatched to any gene: 12.

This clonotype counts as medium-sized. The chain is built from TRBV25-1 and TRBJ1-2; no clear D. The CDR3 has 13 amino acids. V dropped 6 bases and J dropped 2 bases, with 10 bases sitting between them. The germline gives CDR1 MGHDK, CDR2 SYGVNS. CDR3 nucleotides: TGTGCCAGCAGAAGGGAGGCCAACTATGGCTACACCTTC. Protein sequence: CASRREANYGYTF.

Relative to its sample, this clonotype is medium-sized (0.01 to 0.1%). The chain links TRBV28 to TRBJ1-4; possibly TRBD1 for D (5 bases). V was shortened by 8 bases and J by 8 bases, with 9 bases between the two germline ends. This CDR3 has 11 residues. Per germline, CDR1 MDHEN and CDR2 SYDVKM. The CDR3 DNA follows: TGTGCCAGCGAACAGGTCGAAAAACTGTTTTTT. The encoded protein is CASEQVEKLFF. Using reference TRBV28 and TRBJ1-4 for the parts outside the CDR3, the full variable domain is DVKVTQSSRYLVKRTGEKVFLECVQDMDHENMFWYRQDPGLGLRLIYFSYDVKMKEKGDIPEGYSVSREKKERFSLILESASTNQTSMYLCASEQVEKLFFGSGTQLSVL.

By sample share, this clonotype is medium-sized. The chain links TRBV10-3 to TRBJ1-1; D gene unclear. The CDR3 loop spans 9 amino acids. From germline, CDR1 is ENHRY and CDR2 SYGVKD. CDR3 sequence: CDRPTRAFF. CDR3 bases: TGTGACCGACCAACGCGAGCTTTCTTT.

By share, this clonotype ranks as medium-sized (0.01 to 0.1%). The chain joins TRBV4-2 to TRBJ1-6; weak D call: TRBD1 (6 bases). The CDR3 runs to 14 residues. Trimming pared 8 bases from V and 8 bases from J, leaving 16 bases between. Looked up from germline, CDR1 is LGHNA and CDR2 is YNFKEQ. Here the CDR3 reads CASRWDIQDSPLHF. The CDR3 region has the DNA TGTGCCAGCCGCTGGGACATTCAGGATTCACCCCTCCACTTT.

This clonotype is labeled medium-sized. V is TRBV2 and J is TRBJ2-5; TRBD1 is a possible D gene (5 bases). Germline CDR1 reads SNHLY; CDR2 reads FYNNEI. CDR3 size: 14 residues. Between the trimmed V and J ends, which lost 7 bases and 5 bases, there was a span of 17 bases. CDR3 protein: CASNLQDITETQYF. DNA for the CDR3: TGTGCCAGCAATCTACAGGACATCACGGAGACCCAGTACTTC. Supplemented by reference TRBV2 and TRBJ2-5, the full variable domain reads EPEVTQTPSHQVTQMGQEVILRCVPISNHLYFYWYRQILGQKVEFLVSFYNNEISEKSEIFDDQFSVERPDGSNFTLKIRSTKLEDSAMYFCASNLQDITETQYFGPGTRLLVL.

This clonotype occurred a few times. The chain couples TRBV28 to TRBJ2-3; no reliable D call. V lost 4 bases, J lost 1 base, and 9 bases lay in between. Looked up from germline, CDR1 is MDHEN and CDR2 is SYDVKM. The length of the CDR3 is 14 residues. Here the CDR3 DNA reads TGTGCCAGCAGTTCCCTCGGCGGCACAGATACGCAGTATTTT. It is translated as CASSSLGGTDTQYF.

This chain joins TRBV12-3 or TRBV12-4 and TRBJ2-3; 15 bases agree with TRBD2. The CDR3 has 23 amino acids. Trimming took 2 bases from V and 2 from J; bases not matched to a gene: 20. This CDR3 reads CASSLYGTGQGLAGGPSTDTQYF. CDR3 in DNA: TGTGCCAGCAGTTTATACGGGACAGGCCAAGGACTAGCGGGGGGGCCCTCCACAGATACGCAGTATTTT.

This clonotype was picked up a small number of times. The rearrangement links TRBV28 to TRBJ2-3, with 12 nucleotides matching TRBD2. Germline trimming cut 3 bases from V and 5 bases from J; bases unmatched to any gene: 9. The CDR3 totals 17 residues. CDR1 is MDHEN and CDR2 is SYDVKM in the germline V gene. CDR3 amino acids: CASSLPRLAGEVDTQYF. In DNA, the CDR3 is TGTGCCAGCAGTTTGCCTAGACTAGCGGGGGAGGTAGATACGCAGTATTTT.

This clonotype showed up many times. CDR3: CASSRYRDSDYNEQFF. The CDR3 DNA sequence: TGCGCCAGCAGCCGTTACCGGGACAGTGATTACAATGAGCAGTTCTTC. The chain employs TRBV5-1 and TRBJ2-1; TRBD1 agrees at 7 bases. The CDR3 has 16 amino acids. V was clipped by 4 bases and J by 4 bases; unmatched bases: 11. Germline CDR1 reads SGHRS; CDR2 reads YFSETQ.